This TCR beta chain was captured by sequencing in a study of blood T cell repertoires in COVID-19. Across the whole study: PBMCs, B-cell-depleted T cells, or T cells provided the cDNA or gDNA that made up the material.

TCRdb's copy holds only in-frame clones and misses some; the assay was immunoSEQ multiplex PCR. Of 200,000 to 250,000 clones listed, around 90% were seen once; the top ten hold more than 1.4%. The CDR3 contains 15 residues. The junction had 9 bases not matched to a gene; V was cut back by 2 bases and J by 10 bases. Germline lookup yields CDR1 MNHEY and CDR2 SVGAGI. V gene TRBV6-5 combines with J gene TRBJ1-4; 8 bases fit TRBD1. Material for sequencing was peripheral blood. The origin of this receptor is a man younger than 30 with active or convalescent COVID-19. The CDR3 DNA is TGTGCCAGCAGTTACGGGACAGGAGTTGGCGGAAAACTGTTTTTT. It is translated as CASSYGTGVGGKLFF.